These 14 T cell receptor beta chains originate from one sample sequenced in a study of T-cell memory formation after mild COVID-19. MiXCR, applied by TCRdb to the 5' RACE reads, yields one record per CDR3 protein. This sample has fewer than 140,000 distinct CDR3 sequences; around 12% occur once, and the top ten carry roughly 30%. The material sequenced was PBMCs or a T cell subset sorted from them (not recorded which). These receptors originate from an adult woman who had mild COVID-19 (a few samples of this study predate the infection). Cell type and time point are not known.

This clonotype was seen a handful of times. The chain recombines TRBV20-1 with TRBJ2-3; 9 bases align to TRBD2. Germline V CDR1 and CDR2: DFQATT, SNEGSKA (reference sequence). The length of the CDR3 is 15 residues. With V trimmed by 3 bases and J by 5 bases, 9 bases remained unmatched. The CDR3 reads CSASPSSGTVDTQYF. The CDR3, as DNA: TGCAGTGCTAGCCCCTCTAGCGGGACGGTAGATACGCAGTATTTT.

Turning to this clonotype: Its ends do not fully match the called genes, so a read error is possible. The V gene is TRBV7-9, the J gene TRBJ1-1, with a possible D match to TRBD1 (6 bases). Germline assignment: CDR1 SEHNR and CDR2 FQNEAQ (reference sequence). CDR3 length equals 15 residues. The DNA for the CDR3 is TGTGCCAGCAGCTTGCCAGGGGCACTGAAGACTGAAGCTTTCTTT. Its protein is CASSLPGALKTEAFF.

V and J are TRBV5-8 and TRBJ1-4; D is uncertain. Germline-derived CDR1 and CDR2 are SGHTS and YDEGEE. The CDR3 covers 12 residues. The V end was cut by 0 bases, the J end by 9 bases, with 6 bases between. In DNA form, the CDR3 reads TGTGCCAGCAGCTTGGAATCCAAAAAACTGTTTTTT. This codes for CASSLESKKLFF.

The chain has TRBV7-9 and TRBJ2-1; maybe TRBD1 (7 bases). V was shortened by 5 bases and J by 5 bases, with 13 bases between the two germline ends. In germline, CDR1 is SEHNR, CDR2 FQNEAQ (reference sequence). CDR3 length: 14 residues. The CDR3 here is CASSRGTVNNEQFF. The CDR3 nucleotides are TGTGCCAGCAGCCGGGGGACAGTCAACAATGAGCAGTTCTTC.

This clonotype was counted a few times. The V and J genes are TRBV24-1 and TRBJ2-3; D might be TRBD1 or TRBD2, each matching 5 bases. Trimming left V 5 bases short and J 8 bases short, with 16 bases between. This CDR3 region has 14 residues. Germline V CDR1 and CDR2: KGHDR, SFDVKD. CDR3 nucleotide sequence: TGTGCCACCAGTGGGGGACCGAACGATAGTACGCAGTATTTT. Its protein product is CATSGGPNDSTQYF.

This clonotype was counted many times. Written as DNA, the CDR3 is TGCAGCGTTGAGGTGACTAGCGGGGGCTTGGACGAGCAGTACTTC. This encodes CSVEVTSGGLDEQYF. The rearrangement links TRBV29-1 to TRBJ2-7, with 12 bases identical to TRBD2. CDR1 and CDR2 (germline): SQVTM, ANQGSEA. The CDR3 covers 15 residues. Trimming took 3 bases from V and 5 from J; bases not matched to a gene: 8.

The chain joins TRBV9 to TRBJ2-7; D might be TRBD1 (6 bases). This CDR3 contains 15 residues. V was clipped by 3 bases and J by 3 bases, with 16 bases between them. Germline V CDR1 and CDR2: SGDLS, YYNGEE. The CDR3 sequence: CASSGVGAPNYEQYF. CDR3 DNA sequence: TGTGCCAGCAGCGGAGTGGGGGCCCCTAACTACGAGCAGTACTTC.

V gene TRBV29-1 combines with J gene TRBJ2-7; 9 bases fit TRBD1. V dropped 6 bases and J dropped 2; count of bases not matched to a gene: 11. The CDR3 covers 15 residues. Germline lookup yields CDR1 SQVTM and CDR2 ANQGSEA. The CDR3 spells CSVRSWDRVTYEQYF. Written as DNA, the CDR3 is TGCAGCGTCAGGAGTTGGGACAGGGTAACCTACGAGCAGTACTTC.

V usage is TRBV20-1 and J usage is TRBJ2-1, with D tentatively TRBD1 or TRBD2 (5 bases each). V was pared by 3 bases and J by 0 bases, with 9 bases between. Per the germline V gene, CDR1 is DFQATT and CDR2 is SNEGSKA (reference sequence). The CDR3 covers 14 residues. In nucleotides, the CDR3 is TGCAGTGCTAGCGGGACCCTCTCCTACAATGAGCAGTTCTTC. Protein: CSASGTLSYNEQFF.

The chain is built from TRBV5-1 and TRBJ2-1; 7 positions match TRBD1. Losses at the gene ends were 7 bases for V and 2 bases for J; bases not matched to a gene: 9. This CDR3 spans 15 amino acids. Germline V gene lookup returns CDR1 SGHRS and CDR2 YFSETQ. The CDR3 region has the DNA TGCGCCAGCGGCCCCCAGACAGGGACCTACAATGAGCAGTTCTTC. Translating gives CASGPQTGTYNEQFF.

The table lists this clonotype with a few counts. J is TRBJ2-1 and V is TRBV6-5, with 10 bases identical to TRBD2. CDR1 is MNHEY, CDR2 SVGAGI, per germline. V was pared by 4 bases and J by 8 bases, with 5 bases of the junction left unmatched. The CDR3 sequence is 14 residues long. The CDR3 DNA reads TGTGCCAGCAGTTCTAGCGGGGGCCCGGATGAGCAGTTCTTC. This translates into CASSSSGGPDEQFF.

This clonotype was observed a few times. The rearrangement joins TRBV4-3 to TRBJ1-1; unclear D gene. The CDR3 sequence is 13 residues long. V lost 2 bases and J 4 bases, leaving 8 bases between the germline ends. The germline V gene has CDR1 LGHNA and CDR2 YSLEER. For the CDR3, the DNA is TGCGCCAGCAGCCAAAGGCGGGGCACTGAAGCTTTCTTT. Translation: CASSQRRGTEAFF.

The CDR3 sequence: CASSLFSADTQYF. The CDR3 DNA sequence: TGTGCCAGCAGTTTGTTCTCGGCAGATACGCAGTATTTT. The V call is TRBV27, the J call TRBJ2-3; D remains ambiguous. The germline V gene encodes CDR1 MNHEY and CDR2 SMNVEV (reference sequence). The V and J ends lost 3 bases and 4 bases respectively, with 8 bases between them. The CDR3 length is 13 residues.

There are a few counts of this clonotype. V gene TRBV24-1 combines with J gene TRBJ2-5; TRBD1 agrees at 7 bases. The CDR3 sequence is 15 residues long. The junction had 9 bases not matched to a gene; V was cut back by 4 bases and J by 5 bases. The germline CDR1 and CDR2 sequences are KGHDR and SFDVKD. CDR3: CATSEVQTGRETQYF. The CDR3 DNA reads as TGTGCCACCAGTGAAGTCCAGACAGGGCGGGAGACCCAGTACTTC.